This T cell receptor (beta chain) was retrieved from a study of T cell responses to AZD1222 COVID-19 vaccine. Study background: Investigators merged groups given second doses at roughly 4 or roughly 12 weeks.

Assay used: immunoSEQ multiplex PCR; TCRdb lists only in-frame clones, some missing. The data contain over 100,000 clones, about 85% of them singletons. As for this clone: Its antigen is as yet unknown.

The CDR3 has 14 residues. Trimming cost V 3 bases and J 0 bases, with 8 bases left between them. Germline V CDR1 and CDR2: SGHAT, FQNNGV. General observations from the study: Breadth and depth of Spike-specific TCRs rose after two AZD1222 doses.

The clonotype originates from an adult in good health. This specimen was peripheral blood, taken on day 0 of AZD1222 vaccination. The chain employs TRBV11-2 and TRBJ1-1; the D gene is possibly TRBD1 (6 bases). The CDR3 DNA is TGTGCCAGCAGCTTCGGGACACTGAACACTGAAGCTTTCTTT. Encoded protein: CASSFGTLNTEAFF.